This T cell receptor beta chain was documented in a study of monozygotic twins with inflammatory bowel disease. Germline CDR1 reads SGHTA; CDR2 reads FQGNSA. CDR3 length equals 13 residues. Molecular identifiers with 6-nucleotide sample barcodes were added during cDNA synthesis via template switching. TCRdb reprocessed the 5' RACE reads and keeps a single row for each CDR3 protein, giving no DNA. The sample data list approximately 100,000 distinct CDR3 sequences. The source material was blood. This receptor was taken from a human donor with ulcerative colitis or Crohn's disease, or a healthy co-twin of an affected twin (not recorded which). The V call is TRBV7-2, the J call TRBJ2-7; TCRdb gives TRBD1 as the D gene, but with no DNA this cannot be confirmed. CDR3 amino acids: CASSDSRGFGWYF.